Below, 14 T cell receptor beta chains from the same sample are listed, as sequenced in a study of regulatory T cells in long-lasting Graves disease. Sequencing libraries for TCR beta were prepared with iRepertoire HTBI primers and Arm-PCR of CDR3 regions. TCRdb independently ran MiXCR on the multiplex PCR reads; one entry per CDR3 protein. Of almost 350,000 distinct CDR3 sequences listed, less than 20% are singletons. Specified time point: persistent/refractory GD, antithyroid drugs over 5 years with positive TRAb. TCR sequences were obtained from RNA taken from PBMCs. The sequenced sample was peripheral blood mononuclear cells (PBMCs), obtained when the disease was refractory, from a patient treated with antithyroid drugs. The source is a female donor with Graves disease.

This clonotype has a handful of counts. The chain links TRBV5-6 to TRBJ2-5, with unresolved D. The germline V gene encodes CDR1 SGHDT and CDR2 YYEEEE. CDR3 length: 13 residues. V lost 1 base and J lost 5, with 9 bases in between. The CDR3 region is CASSLRLRETQYF. CDR3 bases: TGTGCCAGCAGCTTGAGGCTCCGGGAGACCCAGTACTTC. Full variable domain (remainder filled in from reference TRBV5-6 and TRBJ2-5): DAGVTQSPTHLIKTRGQQVTLRCSPKSGHDTVSWYQQALGQGPQFIFQYYEEEERQRGNFPDRFSGHQFPNYSSELNVNALLLGDSALYLCASSLRLRETQYFGPGTRLLVL.

The gene calls are TRBV6-1 and TRBJ2-7, with TRBD2 as a possible D gene (5 bases). The V end was cut by 7 bases, the J end by 3 bases, with 13 bases between. Germline CDR1 is MNHNS and CDR2 is SASEGT. This CDR3 region has 13 residues. CDR3 bases: TGTGCCAGCAACGTAGATAGCGTCTACGAGCAGTACTTC. Protein sequence: CASNVDSVYEQYF.

This clonotype was picked up many times. As DNA, the CDR3 is TGTGCCAGCAGCACGGGAGGACAGGGGGCTTCAGGCTACACCTTC. It codes for CASSTGGQGASGYTF. The gene calls are TRBV7-9 and TRBJ1-2; TRBD1 agrees at 11 bases. The germline CDR1 and CDR2 sequences are SEHNR and FQNEAQ (reference sequence). Trimming removed 5 bases from V and 8 bases from J; junction bases left unmatched: 10. The CDR3 extends over 15 amino acids. Together with reference TRBV7-9 and TRBJ1-2, the CDR3 gives the full variable domain: DTGVSQNPRHKITKRGQNVTFRCDPISEHNRLYWYRQTLGQGPEFLTYFQNEAQLEKSRLLSDRFSAERPKGSFSTLEIQRTEQGDSAMYLCASSTGGQGASGYTFGSGTRLTVV.

This clonotype was counted only a few times. The chain couples TRBV7-3 to TRBJ1-2; perhaps TRBD1 as D (6 bases). The CDR3 length is 16 residues. In germline, CDR1 is SGHTA, CDR2 FQGTGA. Trimming cost V 4 bases and J 2 bases, with 17 bases left between them. This chain's CDR3 is CASSSELRTVNYGYTF. CDR3 in DNA: TGTGCCAGCAGCTCAGAGCTACGGACAGTAAACTATGGCTACACCTTC.

This clonotype showed up many times. The chain combines TRBV6-2 or TRBV6-3 with TRBJ2-7; TRBD2 matches at 10 bases. In germline, CDR1 is MNHEY, CDR2 SVGEGT. This CDR3 has 15 residues. The ends lost 2 bases at V and 2 bases at J; junction bases unmatched: 3. CDR3 loop: CASSYASGRAYEQYF. The CDR3 DNA reads as TGTGCCAGCAGTTACGCGAGCGGGAGGGCCTACGAGCAGTACTTC.

The chain carries TRBV6-2 or TRBV6-3 and TRBJ1-1; D not resolved. The V end lost 1 base, the J end lost 4 bases, and 7 bases lay between the germline ends. CDR3 size: 13 residues. CDR1 and CDR2 from the germline V gene are MNHEY and SVGEGT. The CDR3 loop is CASSYYVTTEAFF. The CDR3 DNA sequence: TGTGCCAGCAGTTACTACGTCACCACTGAAGCTTTCTTT.

The chain combines TRBV24-1 with TRBJ1-2; 9 bases map to TRBD1. Unmatched junction bases numbered 1, after V lost 4 bases and J lost 8 bases. Germline V gene lookup returns CDR1 KGHDR and CDR2 SFDVKD. There are 12 residues in the CDR3. CDR3 sequence: CATSEGTGGYTF. The CDR3 region has the DNA TGTGCCACCAGTGAAGGGACAGGGGGCTACACCTTC.

This clonotype was observed a handful of times. The chain recombines TRBV6-2 or TRBV6-3 with TRBJ1-3; tentatively, D is TRBD1 (5 bases). Germline values: CDR1 MNHEY, CDR2 SVGEGT. Trimming shortened V by 3 bases and J by 3 bases, and 15 bases separated the two germline ends. The CDR3 spans 16 residues. The CDR3 DNA reads as TGTGCCAGCAGTTATGGAAGGGGACTAAATGGAAACACCATATATTTT. Translated, it gives CASSYGRGLNGNTIYF.

The CDR3 region is CASSQALTATEEKLFF. In DNA, the CDR3 is TGCGCCAGCAGCCAAGCCCTGACAGCCACGGAGGAAAAACTGTTTTTT. The chain carries TRBV4-1 and TRBJ1-4, with TRBD1 as a possible D gene (5 bases). CDR1 and CDR2 from the germline V gene are MGHRA and YSYEKL. CDR3 length: 16 residues. The V gene lost 1 base and the J gene lost 8 bases, with 17 bases spanning the gap.

The CDR3 sequence is CASSLLGGDQPQHF. Here the CDR3 DNA reads TGTGCCAGCAGCTTACTGGGGGGCGATCAGCCCCAGCATTTT. The genes are TRBV7-2 and TRBJ1-5; D possibly corresponds to TRBD1 (6 bases). With 2 bases removed from V and 5 bases from J, the gap between germline ends came to 10 bases. The V gene's germline CDR1 is SGHTA and CDR2 FQGNSA. CDR3 length equals 14 residues.

The rearrangement links TRBV7-9 to TRBJ1-1; D not certain. Germline loops: CDR1 SEHNR, CDR2 FQNEAQ (reference sequence). CDR3 length equals 14 residues. With 5 bases removed from V and 0 bases from J, the gap between germline ends came to 10 bases. In nucleotides, the CDR3 is TGTGCCAGCAGCCAGAGGTACCTGAACACTGAAGCTTTCTTT. This gives the protein CASSQRYLNTEAFF.

The chain joins TRBV27 to TRBJ2-7; TRBD1 matches at 10 bases. The CDR3 sequence is 16 residues long. The germline V gene has CDR1 MNHEY and CDR2 SMNVEV (reference sequence). Trimming cost V 7 bases and J 6 bases; bases outside gene matches: 15. In nucleotides, the CDR3 is TGTGCCAGCACTACCAGATCGGGGACAGGGGTTGGCGAGCAGTACTTC. Amino acids: CASTTRSGTGVGEQYF.

This clonotype was observed many times. The V gene is TRBV11-2, the J gene TRBJ2-7, with D perhaps matching TRBD2 (5 bases). V was clipped by 7 bases and J by 4 bases, with 11 bases between them. The CDR3 is made up of 12 amino acids. Germline V lookup: CDR1 SGHAT, CDR2 FQNNGV. CDR3 DNA sequence: TGTGCCAGCACCATGGCGGGTTACGAGCAGTACTTC. This sequence encodes CASTMAGYEQYF.

The chain uses TRBV29-1 and TRBJ2-7; TRBD2 matches at 14 bases. This CDR3 comprises 14 residues. The germline V gene encodes CDR1 SQVTM and CDR2 ANQGSEA. CDR3 protein: CTATSGRASGEQYF. Written as DNA, the CDR3 is TGCACCGCGACTAGCGGGAGGGCCTCCGGCGAGCAGTACTTC.